This T cell receptor beta chain was retrieved from a study of a mutant IDH1 vaccine in newly diagnosed glioma. As for the study in general: There were roughly 62% males and about 38% females among treated patients, whose mean age was about 40 years.

This CDR3 contains 15 residues. CDR1 is SGHRS, CDR2 YFSETQ, per germline. V gave up 4 bases and J gave up 9 bases; unmatched junction bases: 8. Indicated time point: baseline, week 1 (first vaccination visit). Treatment noted: pre-vaccination baseline after standard-of-care therapy. The protocol was immunoSEQ multiplex PCR, while the TCRdb copy is restricted to in-frame clones and leaves out a portion. The sample yields about 16,000 clones, 95% to 96% seen once. This TCR came from a young woman with glioma. Some clones in this sample may be carry-over from other donors' samples. Sequencing was performed on peripheral blood mononuclear cells (PBMCs), taken from a glioma patient treated with radiotherapy, temozolomide or both. This chain links TRBV5-1 with TRBJ1-6; 9 nucleotides align to TRBD1. CDR3 in DNA: TGCGCCAGCAGCGCCCTACAGGGGGCCCTTTCACCCCTCCACTTT. It codes for CASSALQGALSPLHF.